These 26 T cell receptor beta chains share one sample of origin, sequenced in a study of blood T cell repertoires in COVID-19. Here immunoSEQ multiplex PCR was the method, and the copy in TCRdb shows in-frame clones only, minus some. The sample gives 200,000 or so clones, around 90% of which show up once; roughly 2.7% is in the top ten. Material for sequencing was peripheral blood. The receptors originated from a man aged 25-45 years with COVID-19, enrolled during active disease.

This clone was picked up one time. The V call is TRBV7-3, the J call TRBJ2-1, with D maybe TRBD2 (6 bases). Germline lookup yields CDR1 SGHTA and CDR2 FQGTGA. The CDR3 has 14 residues. Trimming removed 3 bases at V and 1 base at J, with 7 bases between. CDR3 sequence reads: CASSFRGSYNEQFF. The CDR3 bases are TGTGCCAGCAGCTTCCGGGGGTCCTACAATGAGCAGTTCTTC.

The J gene is TRBJ1-3, the V gene TRBV28; perhaps TRBD1 as D (6 bases). Per germline, CDR1 MDHEN and CDR2 SYDVKM. V lost 4 bases and J lost 4, with 29 bases in between. The CDR3 covers 20 residues. The CDR3 DNA sequence: TGTGCCAGCAGTTCTTGGGGGTTTCTTCGCGGGGGCTCGGAAGGAAACACCATATATTTT. Translating gives CASSSWGFLRGGSEGNTIYF.

This chain links TRBV6-5 with TRBJ1-2, with unresolved D. V dropped 2 bases and J dropped 8 bases, with 12 bases sitting between them. The CDR3 is 13 residues long. Germline assignment: CDR1 MNHEY and CDR2 SVGAGI. CDR3 DNA: TGTGCCAGCAGTTACGGGCAGATAGGAGGCTACACCTTC. This translates into CASSYGQIGGYTF.

The rearrangement uses TRBV6-6 and TRBJ1-2; 8 bases are a match to TRBD1. Germline V gives CDR1 MNHNY, CDR2 SVGAGI (reference sequence). Trimming cost V 2 bases and J 10 bases; bases outside gene matches: 3. CDR3 length equals 12 residues. Here the CDR3 reads CASSYMDRDYTF. The CDR3 DNA reads as TGTGCCAGCAGTTACATGGACAGGGACTACACCTTC.

V and J are TRBV18 and TRBJ2-7; 8 bases are shared with TRBD2. The ends lost 0 bases at V and 3 bases at J; junction bases unmatched: 19. The CDR3 has 20 amino acids. Germline V lookup: CDR1 KGHSH, CDR2 LQKENI. The CDR3 loop is CASSPPWGAGETRVSYEQYF. In nucleotides, the CDR3 is TGTGCCAGCTCACCACCTTGGGGAGCGGGAGAAACTAGGGTAAGCTACGAGCAGTACTTC.

The chain links TRBV28 to TRBJ1-2; possibly TRBD1 for D (5 bases). This CDR3 is 12 amino acids long. The germline V and J ends were trimmed by 7 bases and 6 bases, with 12 bases remaining between them. Germline V gene lookup returns CDR1 MDHEN and CDR2 SYDVKM. CDR3 protein: CASTFGGNGYTF. The CDR3 region has the DNA TGTGCCAGCACCTTCGGGGGGAATGGCTACACCTTC.

CDR3 residues: CASSNTQGGLRGYTF. The CDR3 bases are TGTGCCAGCAGTAACACTCAGGGGGGCCTGCGTGGCTACACCTTC. This chain connects TRBV28 to TRBJ1-2, with 7 bases lining up with TRBD1. V lost 5 bases, J lost 7 bases, and 13 bases stayed unmatched. The CDR3 runs to 15 residues. Germline CDR1 reads MDHEN; CDR2 reads SYDVKM.

This chain joins TRBV27 and TRBJ2-7, with 9 bases matching TRBD2. The CDR3 consists of 17 residues. V was clipped by 4 bases and J by 0 bases; unmatched bases: 10. CDR1 is MNHEY and CDR2 is SMNVEV in the germline V gene (reference sequence). In nucleotides, the CDR3 is TGTGCCAGCAGTTCACTGGGACTAGCAGTGAGCTCCTACGAGCAGTACTTC. Its protein is CASSSLGLAVSSYEQYF.

This chain links TRBV4-3 with TRBJ2-1; 8 nucleotides agree with TRBD2. Germline V gene lookup returns CDR1 LGHNA and CDR2 YSLEER. This CDR3 spans 16 amino acids. J gave up 9 bases and V 0 bases, and 10 bases lay outside the gene matches. This chain's CDR3 is CASSQDPPGLGGEQFF. CDR3 DNA: TGCGCCAGCAGCCAAGATCCCCCGGGACTAGGGGGTGAGCAGTTCTTC.

This clone was seen only once. The chain combines TRBV3-1 (or the pseudogene TRBV3-2) with TRBJ2-2; D is uncertain. V lost 2 bases and J 6 bases, leaving 7 bases between the germline ends. Germline V gene lookup returns CDR1 LGHDT and CDR2 YNNKEL (reference sequence). The CDR3 runs to 13 residues. The CDR3 here is CASSQRGAGELFF. For the CDR3, the DNA is TGTGCCAGCAGCCAAAGAGGCGCCGGGGAGCTGTTTTTT.

The genes are TRBV28 and TRBJ2-1; 12 positions agree with TRBD2. Germline V lookup: CDR1 MDHEN, CDR2 SYDVKM. V dropped 3 bases and J dropped 0; count of bases not matched to a gene: 12. The CDR3 is made up of 20 amino acids. The CDR3: CASSFVGLAGGISSYNEQFF. CDR3 DNA: TGTGCCAGCAGTTTTGTGGGCCTAGCGGGAGGGATAAGCTCCTACAATGAGCAGTTCTTC.

The genes are TRBV18 and TRBJ2-2; 12 bases are shared with TRBD1. Germline CDR1 and CDR2: KGHSH and LQKENI. The length of the CDR3 is 18 residues. V trimming: 4 bases; J trimming: 6 bases; junction bases outside the gene matches: 12. CDR3 sequence reads: CASSRPIRDRGRSGELFF. In DNA form, the CDR3 reads TGTGCCAGCTCACGGCCCATCCGGGACAGGGGGCGATCCGGGGAGCTGTTTTTT.

This chain uses TRBV7-9 with TRBJ1-2, with TRBD1 matching 7 bases. CDR3 length equals 19 residues. Germline-derived CDR1 and CDR2 are SEHNR and FQNEAQ (reference sequence). V lost 4 bases, J lost 0 bases, and 17 bases stayed unmatched. CDR3 bases: TGTGCCAGCAGCTCAGAATTTACCGGGACAGACAAAGCTAACTATGGCTACACCTTC. Residues: CASSSEFTGTDKANYGYTF.

The chain uses TRBV6-1 and TRBJ2-3; 13 bases are a match to TRBD2. The CDR3 extends over 19 amino acids. CDR1 and CDR2 (germline): MNHNS, SASEGT. Germline trimming cut 0 bases from V and 1 base from J; bases unmatched to any gene: 7. The CDR3 here is CASSEAWTSGGRGTDTQYF. DNA of the CDR3: TGTGCCAGCAGTGAAGCCTGGACTAGCGGGGGCCGGGGCACAGATACGCAGTATTTT.

This clone was seen just once. The junction does not match germline at one end; this may be a read error. The chain recombines TRBV6-5 with TRBJ2-7, with a tentative D call TRBD1 (6 bases). The germline V gene encodes CDR1 MNHEY and CDR2 SVGAGI. The CDR3 has 14 amino acids. CDR3 DNA: TGTGCCAGCAAGTCTGACAGGAGCTCCTTCGAGCAGTACTTC. It yields the protein CASKSDRSSFEQYF.

The rearrangement joins TRBV3-1 (or the pseudogene TRBV3-2) to TRBJ2-7, with 15 bases identical to TRBD2. Germline CDR1 and CDR2: LGHDT and YNNKEL (reference sequence). This CDR3 region has 18 residues. After removal of 4 bases from V and 0 bases from J, the junction contained 7 bases not matched to a gene. CDR3 coding DNA: TGTGCCAGCAGCCCAGAACCGGGACTAGCGGGAGGCTCCTACGAGCAGTACTTC. Its protein product is CASSPEPGLAGGSYEQYF.

This rearrangement joins TRBV5-1 to TRBJ1-4, with D possibly being TRBD1 (6 bases). Germline CDR1 and CDR2: SGHRS and YFSETQ. This CDR3 contains 15 residues. The V gene lost 2 bases and the J gene lost 10 bases, with 18 bases spanning the gap. The CDR3 region has the DNA TGCGCCAGCAGCTTAGTCTCAGGGGTGCAAGGAAAACTGTTTTTT. Protein sequence: CASSLVSGVQGKLFF.

This clone occurred once. J is TRBJ1-1 and V is TRBV21-1; the DNA was not used to check the table's D call, TRBD1. TRBV21-1 is flagged as a pseudogene. The CDR3 runs to 19 residues. The CDR3 loop is CASSKPPDGALGANTEAFF. The CDR3 DNA reads TGTGCCAGCAGCAAACCCCCTGATGGGGCCTTGGGGGCGAACACTGAAGCTTTCTTT.

For this clone: Other DNA sequences of this sample code for an identical CDR3. J is TRBJ1-5 and V is TRBV5-1; tentative D call: TRBD1 (5 bases). The CDR3 totals 15 residues. Germline values: CDR1 SGHRS, CDR2 YFSETQ. V was cut by 4 bases and J by 0 bases, with 11 bases left in between. CDR3 nucleotide sequence: TGCGCCAGCAGCCCCACAGGTAATAGCAATCAGCCCCAGCATTTT. This sequence encodes CASSPTGNSNQPQHF.

CDR3 DNA sequence: TGTGCCAGCAGCTTGGTAGGGGGTAGGGAGACCCAGTACTTC. It codes for CASSLVGGRETQYF. This chain connects TRBV5-6 to TRBJ2-5; perhaps TRBD1 as D (6 bases). Trimming removed 0 bases from V and 5 bases from J, with 11 bases in between. CDR1 is SGHDT and CDR2 is YYEEEE in the germline V gene. The CDR3 has 14 residues.

The chain's CDR3 is CASSPGPASYEQYF. The DNA of the CDR3 is TGTGCCAGCTCACCGGGGCCGGCCTCCTACGAGCAGTACTTC. This rearrangement joins TRBV18 to TRBJ2-7; possible D gene TRBD1, 5 bases. CDR3 length: 14 amino acids. Germline V gene data show CDR1 as KGHSH and CDR2 as LQKENI. The ends were cut back, 3 bases at V and 0 bases at J, with 9 bases in the middle. Variable domain in full (rest from reference TRBV18 and TRBJ2-7): NAGVMQNPRHLVRRRGQEARLRCSPMKGHSHVYWYRQLPEEGLKFMVYLQKENIIDESGMPKERFSAEFPKEGPSILRIQQVVRGDSAAYFCASSPGPASYEQYFGPGTRLTVT.

The chain uses TRBV4-3 and TRBJ1-2; D is perhaps TRBD1 (6 bases). Trimming stripped 3 bases from V and 4 bases from J, with 15 bases between. The CDR3 runs 15 residues. The germline V gene encodes CDR1 LGHNA and CDR2 YSLEER. CDR3: CASSHAHRTVYGYTF. CDR3 sequence (DNA): TGCGCCAGCAGCCACGCCCACAGGACAGTCTATGGCTACACCTTC.

The J gene is TRBJ2-1, the V gene TRBV6-5; TRBD1 might be the D (6 bases). The CDR3 is 16 residues long. Germline V lookup: CDR1 MNHEY, CDR2 SVGAGI. V was cut by 2 bases and J by 5 bases, with 16 bases left in between. The CDR3 nucleotides read TGTGCCAGCAGTTACGTCACAGGGCCAGATGACAATGAGCAGTTCTTC. Encoded protein: CASSYVTGPDDNEQFF.

On this clone itself: Germline is not matched at one junction end, which may reflect a read error. The chain has TRBV6-2 or TRBV6-3 and TRBJ1-5; no clear D. Germline V gene data show CDR1 as MNHEY and CDR2 as SVGEGT. This CDR3 is built from 16 residues. In DNA form, the CDR3 reads TGTGCCAGCAGTTACTCCGGGCAACTTAGCGATCAGCCCCAGCATTTT. Translated: CASSYSGQLSDQPQHF.

This sequence joins TRBV9 and TRBJ1-1; 7 bases map to TRBD1. V trimming: 3 bases; J trimming: 0 bases; junction bases outside the gene matches: 2. The germline CDR1 and CDR2 sequences are SGDLS and YYNGEE. The CDR3 covers 14 residues. The CDR3 nucleotides are TGTGCCAGCAGCGAACAGGGGCTGAACACTGAAGCTTTCTTT. Translating gives CASSEQGLNTEAFF. Drawing the rest from reference TRBV9 and TRBJ1-1, the complete variable domain is DSGVTQTPKHLITATGQRVTLRCSPRSGDLSVYWYQQSLDQGLQFLIQYYNGEERAKGNILERFSAQQFPDLHSELNLSSLELGDSALYFCASSEQGLNTEAFFGQGTRLTVV.

The CDR3 DNA follows: TGTGCCACCACCGCCGGGGGGTCCCCCTACAATGAGCAGTTCTTC. Its translation is CATTAGGSPYNEQFF. This chain connects TRBV24-1 to TRBJ2-1, with 7 bases identical to TRBD2. Germline V gene lookup returns CDR1 KGHDR and CDR2 SFDVKD. The CDR3 runs 15 residues. Trimming cost V 8 bases and J 2 bases; bases outside gene matches: 8.